The 7 T cell receptor beta chains below all came from one sample that was sequenced in a study of blood T cell repertoires in COVID-19 (dated by TCRdb to the early 2020s). The library came from the immunoSEQ multiplex PCR assay. TCRdb obtained this table from immuneACCESS and retained in-frame rearrangements with V and J assigned. These tables miss some clones; where compared with another copy, unresolved V genes account for less than half of the shortfall, and the remainder is unexplained. The sample table contains about 12,000 clones; only one count was recorded for over 75% of them. The ten largest clones represent roughly 27% of the sample. The sequencing input was peripheral blood. These TCRs come from a human donor in a cohort sampled during active COVID-19.

This chain links TRBV2 with TRBJ2-2; a possible D gene is TRBD2 (6 bases). Germline-derived CDR1 and CDR2 are SNHLY and FYNNEI. V lost 8 bases and J lost 1, with 11 bases in between. The CDR3 extends over 14 amino acids. CDR3 region: CASLGRENTGELFF. DNA of the CDR3: TGTGCCAGCCTAGGGCGGGAGAACACCGGGGAGCTGTTTTTT.

In DNA, the CDR3 is TGTGCCAGCAGCCCTTCCACAAATGAAAAACTGTTTTTT. Amino acids: CASSPSTNEKLFF. This sequence joins TRBV14 and TRBJ1-4; no clear D. V was clipped by 4 bases and J by 5 bases, with 8 bases between them. Germline CDR1 is SGHDN and CDR2 is FVKESK. The CDR3 has 13 amino acids.

The chain uses TRBV20-1 and TRBJ1-2; D is unclear. The germline V gene has CDR1 DFQATT and CDR2 SNEGSKA (reference sequence). The CDR3 is 16 residues long. V was trimmed by 3 bases and J by 2 bases, leaving 19 bases between them. In nucleotides, the CDR3 is TGCAGTGCTAGTGTGCCTTATTTCACGGAGAACTATGGCTACACCTTC. Its translation is CSASVPYFTENYGYTF.

This sequence joins TRBV6-2 or TRBV6-3 and TRBJ1-1; a possible D gene is TRBD1 (6 bases). V was cut by 5 bases and J by 0 bases, with 16 bases left in between. Germline assignment: CDR1 MNHEY and CDR2 SVGEGT. This CDR3 comprises 16 residues. CDR3 sequence: CASSPPGTLLNTEAFF. The CDR3 coding sequence is TGTGCCAGCAGTCCACCGGGGACACTGCTGAACACTGAAGCTTTCTTT.

This clone has only one observation. V usage is TRBV7-8 and J usage is TRBJ2-7, with TRBD2 matching over 7 bases. The CDR3 is made up of 14 amino acids. CDR1 and CDR2 (germline): SGHVS, FQNEAQ. V shed 2 bases and J 0 bases; nucleotides not matched to a gene: 1. In DNA, the CDR3 is TGTGCCAGCAGCTTAAGCGGGGACTCCTACGAGCAGTACTTC. It codes for CASSLSGDSYEQYF.

This clone was recorded only once. The chain combines TRBV19 with TRBJ2-7; a possible D gene is TRBD2 (8 bases). The V and J ends lost 11 bases and 1 base respectively, with 15 bases between them. This CDR3 has 13 residues. The V gene's germline CDR1 is LNHDA and CDR2 SQIVND (reference sequence). For the CDR3, the DNA is TGTGCCTCCGGGGGGGACAGTTCCTACGAGCAGTACTTC. This encodes CASGGDSSYEQYF.

The count of this clone is one. V gene TRBV19 combines with J gene TRBJ2-2; TRBD1 agrees at 8 bases. Germline CDR1 LNHDA, CDR2 SQIVND (reference sequence). J was trimmed by 4 bases and V by 3 bases; bases with no gene match: 4. This CDR3 contains 15 residues. The CDR3 loop reads CASSMTTGGTGELFF. In nucleotides, the CDR3 is TGTGCCAGTAGTATGACCACAGGGGGCACCGGGGAGCTGTTTTTT. Looking up the rest from reference TRBV19 and TRBJ2-2 gives the full variable domain: DGGITQSPKYLFRKEGQNVTLSCEQNLNHDAMYWYRQDPGQGLRLIYYSQIVNDFQKGDIAEGYSVSREKKESFPLTVTSAQKNPTAFYLCASSMTTGGTGELFFGEGSRLTVL.